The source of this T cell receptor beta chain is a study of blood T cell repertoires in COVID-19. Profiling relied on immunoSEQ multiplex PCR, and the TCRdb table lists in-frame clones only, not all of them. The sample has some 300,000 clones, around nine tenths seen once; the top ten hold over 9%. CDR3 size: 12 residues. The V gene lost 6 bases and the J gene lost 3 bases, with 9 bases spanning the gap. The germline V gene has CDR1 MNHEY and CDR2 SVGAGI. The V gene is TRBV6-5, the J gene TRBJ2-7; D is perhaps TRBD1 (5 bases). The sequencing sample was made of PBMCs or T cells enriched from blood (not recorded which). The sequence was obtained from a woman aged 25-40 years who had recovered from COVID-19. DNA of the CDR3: TGTGCCAGCAGACGACAGAGCTACGAGCAGTACTTC. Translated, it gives CASRRQSYEQYF.